This T cell receptor (beta chain) was sequenced in a study of patients and donors after allogeneic stem cell transplantation. TCRdb recomputed calls from the RT-PCR reads with MiXCR, one row per CDR3 protein. The top ten hold about 47% of the sample, which has roughly 12,000 distinct CDR3 sequences, around 25% seen once. This clonotype was found a few times. The germline CDR1 and CDR2 sequences are MNHEY and SVGAGI. V trimming: 6 bases; J trimming: 3 bases; junction bases outside the gene matches: 11. The CDR3 is 17 residues long. This sequence was found in a human donor who was either an allogeneic HSCT recipient or a stem cell or donor lymphocyte infusion donor (not recorded which). It is not recorded whose cells these are; they may come from a transplant donor. The sample consisted of blood, either unsorted or a sorted T cell fraction (not recorded which). The J gene is TRBJ2-3, the V gene TRBV6-5; TRBD2 agrees at 11 bases. This CDR3 reads CASRTRLAGGATDTQYF. The CDR3 nucleotides read TGTGCCAGCAGAACCCGGCTAGCGGGAGGTGCGACAGATACGCAGTATTTT.